The 21 T cell receptor beta chains presented below share a single source sample, sequenced in a study of T-cell reconstitution after alpha-beta-depleted transplantation in children. TCRbeta library preparation incorporated unique molecular identifiers. In TCRdb, the PCR reads were re-called with MiXCR into one record per CDR3 protein. The sample shows 490,000 or so distinct CDR3 sequences, approximately 10% of them seen only once. The sequences come from PBMCs, collected before TCRalphabeta/CD19-depleted stem cell transplant. Receptors originate from a child aged 2-15 years with inherited bone marrow failure, due to receive a stem cell transplant.

This clonotype was seen a handful of times. The genes are TRBV7-2 and TRBJ2-7, with 13 bases fitting TRBD2. Germline V lookup: CDR1 SGHTA, CDR2 FQGNSA. The CDR3 contains 16 residues. The ends lost 6 bases at V and 2 bases at J; junction bases unmatched: 7. CDR3 DNA sequence: TGTGCCAGCAGACGGACTAGCGGGAGTCCCGCCTACGAGCAGTACTTC. Translation: CASRRTSGSPAYEQYF.

This clonotype was seen ten or more times. This sequence joins TRBV20-1 and TRBJ2-7, with D possibly matching TRBD2 (6 bases). Between the trimmed V and J ends, which lost 6 bases and 3 bases, there was a span of 39 bases. Germline V gene lookup returns CDR1 DFQATT and CDR2 SNEGSKA (reference sequence). The CDR3 extends over 21 amino acids. CDR3 sequence: CSAPLSPKPNLARSLNYEQYF. The DNA of the CDR3 is TGCAGTGCACCTCTATCTCCCAAACCTAACCTAGCGAGAAGCCTTAACTACGAGCAGTACTTC.

This clonotype was seen at least ten times. V gene TRBV12-3 or TRBV12-4 combines with J gene TRBJ1-5; D is unresolved. The CDR3 is 15 residues long. V was shortened by 5 bases and J by 2 bases, with 13 bases between the two germline ends. The chain's CDR3 is CASSPGGRGNQPQHF. CDR3 bases: TGTGCCAGCAGTCCAGGCGGAAGAGGCAATCAGCCCCAGCATTTT.

For this clonotype: Since a much larger clone is just one base distant, this may be a read error. This chain connects TRBV11-2 to TRBJ2-7; the match to TRBD2 covers 9 bases. The CDR3 has 16 residues. Germline V gene lookup returns CDR1 SGHAT and CDR2 FQNNGV. The CDR3 region has the DNA TGTGCCTGCAGCTTACATGGGGCGGGAGGGCCGCGGGAGCAGTACTTC. Amino acid sequence: CACSLHGAGGPREQYF.

This clonotype was seen at least ten times. The chain employs TRBV24-1 and TRBJ2-5; 8 bases map to TRBD1. Germline values: CDR1 KGHDR, CDR2 SFDVKD. The CDR3 totals 16 residues. V lost 3 bases and J lost 5; bases outside the gene matches: 10. Here the CDR3 reads CATSDTSGGAFETQYF. The CDR3 DNA reads TGTGCCACCAGTGATACCTCAGGGGGCGCTTTCGAGACCCAGTACTTC.

This clonotype occurred a few times. The rearrangement links TRBV27 to TRBJ2-1, with a weak D call TRBD2 (5 bases). CDR3 length: 16 residues. Germline V gene lookup returns CDR1 MNHEY and CDR2 SMNVEV (reference sequence). The ends were cut back, 2 bases at V and 1 base at J, with 12 bases in the middle. CDR3 amino acids: CASSLIPPGSYNEQFF. The CDR3 DNA reads as TGTGCCAGCAGTTTAATCCCGCCGGGGTCCTACAATGAGCAGTTCTTC.

Many counts were recorded for this clonotype. The chain employs TRBV20-1 and TRBJ2-5; no reliable D call. V lost 6 bases and J lost 5, with 16 bases in between. This CDR3 comprises 13 residues. CDR1 and CDR2 (germline): DFQATT, SNEGSKA (reference sequence). The CDR3 reads CSATQNSEETQYF. The CDR3 DNA follows: TGCAGTGCCACCCAAAATAGTGAGGAGACCCAGTACTTC.

A few counts support this clonotype. This chain joins TRBV6-5 and TRBJ2-7; 12 nucleotides agree with TRBD2. The CDR3 runs to 15 residues. V shed 7 bases, J shed 5 bases, and the junction held 9 bases outside the gene matches. Per germline, CDR1 MNHEY and CDR2 SVGAGI. The CDR3 DNA follows: TGTGCCAGCAACCGACTAGCGGGAGAGGGAAACGAGCAGTACTTC. The encoded protein is CASNRLAGEGNEQYF.

This clonotype occurred many times. The genes are TRBV10-3 and TRBJ2-2; tentative D call: TRBD2 (5 bases). The CDR3 has 15 amino acids. The germline CDR1 and CDR2 sequences are ENHRY and SYGVKD. V dropped 3 bases and J dropped 1 base, with 9 bases sitting between them. The CDR3 region has the DNA TGTGCCATCAGTGAAGTCCGGGAGAACACCGGGGAGCTGTTTTTT. It translates to CAISEVRENTGELFF.

This chain connects TRBV5-1 to TRBJ2-7, with 12 bases that match TRBD2. Losses at the gene ends were 0 bases for V and 2 bases for J; bases not matched to a gene: 6. This CDR3 has 17 amino acids. Germline V CDR1 and CDR2: SGHRS, YFSETQ. CDR3 loop: CASSLGPLAGGPYEQYF. In DNA form, the CDR3 reads TGCGCCAGCAGCTTGGGACCTCTAGCGGGAGGGCCCTACGAGCAGTACTTC.

As to this clonotype: This may stem from a read error, because a much larger clone lies one nucleotide away. This rearrangement joins TRBV28 to TRBJ2-7, with 8 positions matching TRBD1. The CDR3 contains 15 residues. Looked up from germline, CDR1 is MDHEN and CDR2 is SYDVKM. The CDR3 sequence: CASSSYRGAGYGQYF. The CDR3 coding sequence is TGTGCCAGCAGTTCATACAGGGGGGCCGGGTACGGGCAGTACTTC.

This chain uses TRBV20-1 with TRBJ1-2, with D unresolved. The CDR3 runs to 13 residues. The V gene's germline CDR1 is DFQATT and CDR2 SNEGSKA (reference sequence). Trimming cost V 5 bases and J 0 bases, with 10 bases left between them. The CDR3 loop reads CSAPQGSNYGYTF. As DNA, the CDR3 is TGCAGTGCTCCCCAAGGCTCTAACTATGGCTACACCTTC.

Points on this clonotype: Since a much larger clone is just one base distant, this may be a read error. This sequence joins TRBV7-8 and TRBJ2-1; 15 bases are shared with TRBD2. V lost 3 bases to trimming and J lost 3 bases; unmatched junction nucleotides: 6. Germline V gives CDR1 SGHVS, CDR2 FQNEAQ. The CDR3 loop spans 18 amino acids. The CDR3 DNA reads TGTGCCAGCAGCTTTGGACTAGCGGGAGGGCTAGACTACAATGAGCAGTTCTTC. The encoded protein is CASSFGLAGGLDYNEQFF. Variable domain in full (rest from reference TRBV7-8 and TRBJ2-1): GAGVSQSPRYKVAKRGQDVALRCDPISGHVSLFWYQQALGQGPEFLTYFQNEAQLDKSGLPSDRFFAERPEGSVSTLKIQRTQQEDSAVYLCASSFGLAGGLDYNEQFFGPGTRLTVL.

This clonotype has at least ten counts. CDR3 nucleotides: TGCAGTGCTAGAATTGACTATGGCTACACCTTC. Translated: CSARIDYGYTF. The chain couples TRBV20-1 to TRBJ1-2; D remains ambiguous. The CDR3 is 11 residues long. Germline V gives CDR1 DFQATT, CDR2 SNEGSKA (reference sequence). The V gene lost 2 bases and the J gene lost 3 bases, with 4 bases spanning the gap.

This clonotype was counted ten times or more. V is TRBV19 and J is TRBJ2-7; tentatively, D is TRBD2 (6 bases). Germline CDR1 and CDR2: LNHDA and SQIVND (reference sequence). The CDR3 loop spans 16 amino acids. The V and J ends lost 1 base and 0 bases respectively, with 13 bases between them. DNA of the CDR3: TGTGCCAGTAGTATAGTAGGAGGGGAAGTCTCCTACGAGCAGTACTTC. Translated: CASSIVGGEVSYEQYF. Based on the CDR3 plus reference TRBV19 and TRBJ2-7, the full variable domain is DGGITQSPKYLFRKEGQNVTLSCEQNLNHDAMYWYRQDPGQGLRLIYYSQIVNDFQKGDIAEGYSVSREKKESFPLTVTSAQKNPTAFYLCASSIVGGEVSYEQYFGPGTRLTVT.

This clonotype came up many times. The chain combines TRBV9 with TRBJ2-3, with 11 bases aligning to TRBD2. Germline V gene data show CDR1 as SGDLS and CDR2 as YYNGEE. The CDR3 is 19 amino acids. With 0 bases clipped from V and 2 bases from J, the junction kept 11 bases outside the gene matches. CDR3 coding DNA: TGTGCCAGCAGCGTAGTTGGGGGGCTAGCGGGAGGCCTCACAGATACGCAGTATTTT. Its translation: CASSVVGGLAGGLTDTQYF.

The J gene is TRBJ2-7, the V gene TRBV27, with TRBD2 identical over 7 bases. The V gene end was trimmed by 5 bases and the J gene end by 6 bases; junction bases not matched to a gene: 13. CDR1 and CDR2 from the germline V gene are MNHEY and SMNVEV (reference sequence). The CDR3 contains 15 residues. CDR3 DNA sequence: TGTGCCAGCAGTCCCGGTGGCGGGAGTGCCCTCGAGCAGTACTTC. Translating it yields CASSPGGGSALEQYF.

Ten or more counts support this clonotype. The J gene is TRBJ1-6, the V gene TRBV21-1. TRBV21-1 is a documented pseudogene. The CDR3 covers 14 residues. The CDR3 is CASSKEGANSPLHF. The CDR3, as DNA: TGTGCCAGCAGCAAAGAGGGAGCAAATTCACCCCTCCACTTT.

With regard to this clonotype: One junction end does not reproduce the germline sequence, and a read error may be involved. The rearrangement uses TRBV25-1 and TRBJ1-1; possibly TRBD1 for D (5 bases). The CDR3 covers 14 residues. Germline V lookup: CDR1 MGHDK, CDR2 SYGVNS. The DNA of the CDR3 is TGTGCCGGCAGTGAATCCTTATCGGGGGCTGAAGCTTTCTTT. Translating gives CAGSESLSGAEAFF.

Only a few counts were recorded for this clonotype. The rearrangement uses TRBV20-1 and TRBJ2-7; weak D call: TRBD2 (6 bases). Germline CDR1 is DFQATT and CDR2 is SNEGSKA (reference sequence). Trimming took off 1 base at V and 4 bases at J, with 14 bases between the two ends. The CDR3 has 14 residues. In nucleotides, the CDR3 is TGCAGTGCTAGAGCCCTCGTCCGGGGGTACGAGCAGTACTTC. Translation gives CSARALVRGYEQYF.

This chain's CDR3 is CASSVIAGEIYNEQFF. The CDR3 bases are TGTGCCAGCAGCGTCATAGCGGGAGAGATCTACAATGAGCAGTTCTTC. J is TRBJ2-1 and V is TRBV28; 9 bases line up with TRBD2. Germline trimming cut 6 bases from V and 3 bases from J; bases unmatched to any gene: 9. Germline assignment: CDR1 MDHEN and CDR2 SYDVKM. The CDR3 length is 16 residues.